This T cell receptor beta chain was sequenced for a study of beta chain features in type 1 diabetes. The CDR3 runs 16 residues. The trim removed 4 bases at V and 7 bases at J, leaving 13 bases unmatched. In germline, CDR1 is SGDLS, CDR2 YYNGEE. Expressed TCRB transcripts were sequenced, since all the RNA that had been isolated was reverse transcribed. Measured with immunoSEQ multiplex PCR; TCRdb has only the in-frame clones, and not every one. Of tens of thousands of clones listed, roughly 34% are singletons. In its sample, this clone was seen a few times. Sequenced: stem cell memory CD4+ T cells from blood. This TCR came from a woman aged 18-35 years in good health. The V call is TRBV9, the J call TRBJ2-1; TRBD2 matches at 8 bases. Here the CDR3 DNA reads TGTGCCAGCAGCCGGGGGGGCGGGAGGTCGTTGAATGAGCAGTTCTTC. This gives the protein CASSRGGGRSLNEQFF.